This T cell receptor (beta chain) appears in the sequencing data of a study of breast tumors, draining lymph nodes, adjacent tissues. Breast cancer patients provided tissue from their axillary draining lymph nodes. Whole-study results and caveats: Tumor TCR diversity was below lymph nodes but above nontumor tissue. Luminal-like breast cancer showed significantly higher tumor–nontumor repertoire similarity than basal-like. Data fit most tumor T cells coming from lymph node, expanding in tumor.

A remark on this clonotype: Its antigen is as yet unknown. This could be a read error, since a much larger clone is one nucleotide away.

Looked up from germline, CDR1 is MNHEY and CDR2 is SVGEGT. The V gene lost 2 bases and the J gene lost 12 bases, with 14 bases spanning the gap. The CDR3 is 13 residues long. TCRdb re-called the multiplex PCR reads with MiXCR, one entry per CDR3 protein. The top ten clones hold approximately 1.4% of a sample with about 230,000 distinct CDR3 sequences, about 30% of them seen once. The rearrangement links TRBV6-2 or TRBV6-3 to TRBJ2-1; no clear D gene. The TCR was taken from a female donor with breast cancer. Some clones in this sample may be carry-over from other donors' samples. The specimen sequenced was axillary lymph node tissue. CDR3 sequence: CASSYNAWDGQFF. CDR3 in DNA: TGTGCCAGCAGTTACAACGCCTGGGATGGGCAGTTCTTC.